This passage covers 27 T cell receptor beta chains from one sample sequenced in a study of blood T cell repertoires in COVID-19. Sequenced by immunoSEQ multiplex PCR; TCRdb stores in-frame clones only, minus some. The sample includes hundreds of thousands of clones, roughly 85% of them seen just once. The source material was peripheral blood. The receptors derive from a woman in her 70s with active or convalescent COVID-19.

The chain employs TRBV7-8 and TRBJ1-1, with D tentatively TRBD1 (5 bases). Germline V gene sequence: CDR1 SGHVS, CDR2 FQNEAQ. This CDR3 is 16 amino acids long. The ends were cut back, 5 bases at V and 0 bases at J, with 16 bases in the middle. In DNA form, the CDR3 reads TGTGCCAGCAGCCCAGGGCGTTTACGGTTGAACACTGAAGCTTTCTTT. Its protein product is CASSPGRLRLNTEAFF.

This chain links TRBV18 with TRBJ2-6, with D tentatively TRBD1 (6 bases). CDR1 is KGHSH, CDR2 LQKENI, per germline. The length of the CDR3 is 17 residues. Trimming shortened V by 4 bases and J by 0 bases, and 13 bases separated the two germline ends. CDR3 bases: TGTGCCAGCTCACGGCTACAGGGAAGCTCTGGGGCCAACGTCCTGACTTTC. It yields the protein CASSRLQGSSGANVLTF.

The chain carries TRBV5-1 and TRBJ1-6; 8 bases align to TRBD1. The CDR3 covers 15 residues. Unmatched junction bases numbered 6, after V lost 4 bases and J lost 6 bases. Germline assignment: CDR1 SGHRS and CDR2 YFSETQ. The DNA for the CDR3 is TGCGCCAGCAGCCTACAGGGGGAACGTAATTCACCCCTCCACTTT. Its protein product is CASSLQGERNSPLHF.

The rearrangement joins TRBV23-1 to TRBJ2-6; TRBD2 matches 11 bases. Being an ORF, TRBV23-1 has a function that is uncertain. V lost 2 bases, J lost 1 base, and 1 base stayed unmatched. The CDR3 is 17 amino acids. As DNA, the CDR3 is TGCGCCAGCAGTCAAACTAGCGGGGGTTCTGGGGCCAACGTCCTGACTTTC. It translates to CASSQTSGGSGANVLTF.

This chain uses TRBV29-1 with TRBJ2-1; D remains ambiguous. With 5 bases removed from V and 0 bases from J, the gap between germline ends came to 14 bases. Germline V CDR1 and CDR2: SQVTM, ANQGSEA. The CDR3 has 15 residues. The CDR3 is CSVRGTRSSYNEQFF. CDR3 bases: TGCAGCGTTCGAGGAACGAGGAGCTCCTACAATGAGCAGTTCTTC.

This chain joins TRBV18 and TRBJ1-4; D not certain. The V gene's germline CDR1 is KGHSH and CDR2 LQKENI. V was clipped by 1 base and J by 4 bases, with 7 bases between them. This CDR3 has 14 residues. The CDR3 DNA reads TGTGCCAGCTCACCACTCCAGATTAATGAAAAACTGTTTTTT. Residues: CASSPLQINEKLFF.

The chain combines TRBV24-1 with TRBJ2-2, with D possibly TRBD2 on 6 matching bases. Germline V gene lookup returns CDR1 KGHDR and CDR2 SFDVKD. The CDR3 runs to 16 residues. The V end lost 6 bases, the J end lost 2 bases, and 15 bases lay between the germline ends. CDR3 nucleotide sequence: TGTGCCACCAGTTTAGCGGTAACCCAAAACACCGGGGAGCTGTTTTTT. Protein: CATSLAVTQNTGELFF.

In its sample, this clone was seen a few times. J is TRBJ2-1 and V is TRBV7-3, with D uncertain. Looked up from germline, CDR1 is SGHTA and CDR2 is FQGTGA. The CDR3 has 15 amino acids. V shed 5 bases and J shed 5 bases, with 16 bases lying between them. The DNA for the CDR3 is TGTGCCAGCAGCGCAGGCCCATTTGGAAACAATGAGCAGTTCTTC. Translation gives CASSAGPFGNNEQFF.

The count of this clone is one. This chain joins TRBV28 and TRBJ1-2, with a weak D call TRBD1 (5 bases). This CDR3 spans 16 amino acids. Germline V lookup: CDR1 MDHEN, CDR2 SYDVKM. Trimming shortened V by 4 bases and J by 7 bases, and 22 bases separated the two germline ends. The CDR3 reads CASSSLAGGTDSGYTF. CDR3 in DNA: TGTGCCAGCAGTTCCCTCGCGGGGGGGACCGATTCTGGCTACACCTTC.

This sequence joins TRBV3-1 (or the pseudogene TRBV3-2) and TRBJ2-1; 8 nucleotides line up with TRBD2. CDR1 is LGHDT and CDR2 is YNNKEL in the germline V gene (reference sequence). The CDR3 contains 14 residues. V trimming: 3 bases; J trimming: 4 bases; junction bases outside the gene matches: 2. The CDR3 region is CASSHGGAYNEQFF. The CDR3, as DNA: TGTGCCAGCAGCCACGGGGGGGCGTACAATGAGCAGTTCTTC.

This clone appeared a few times. This chain connects TRBV7-6 to TRBJ1-2; 7 nucleotides line up with TRBD1. This CDR3 spans 14 amino acids. V was pared by 5 bases and J by 3 bases, with 6 bases of the junction left unmatched. The germline V gene has CDR1 SGHVS and CDR2 FNYEAQ. The CDR3 loop is CASSDRQGYYGYTF. DNA of the CDR3: TGTGCCAGCAGCGACCGACAGGGATACTATGGCTACACCTTC.

The V and J genes are TRBV28 and TRBJ1-6, with TRBD1 matching over 8 bases. V shed 5 bases, J shed 8 bases, and the junction held 8 bases outside the gene matches. The V gene's germline CDR1 is MDHEN and CDR2 SYDVKM. The CDR3 length is 15 residues. CDR3 amino acids: CASSTQGDGDSPLHF. The CDR3 coding sequence is TGTGCCAGCAGTACACAGGGGGATGGGGATTCACCCCTCCACTTT.

J is TRBJ2-3 and V is TRBV7-9, with D uncertain. From germline, CDR1 is SEHNR and CDR2 FQNEAQ (reference sequence). The V end lost 0 bases, the J end lost 10 bases, and 20 bases lay between the germline ends. CDR3 length: 16 amino acids. The CDR3: CASSLAPAPLIIAQYF. The DNA for the CDR3 is TGTGCCAGCAGCTTAGCGCCAGCGCCTCTTATAATCGCGCAGTATTTT.

In DNA form, the CDR3 reads TGTGCCAGCAGTTTATATAGAGATACGCAGTATTTT. This encodes CASSLYRDTQYF. This sequence joins TRBV28 and TRBJ2-3, with D unclear. The CDR3 is 12 amino acids. Germline V gives CDR1 MDHEN, CDR2 SYDVKM. Trimming stripped 1 base from V and 5 bases from J, with 4 bases between.

J is TRBJ2-7 and V is TRBV28; D may be TRBD2 (7 bases). The germline V and J ends were trimmed by 2 bases and 5 bases, with 25 bases remaining between them. CDR3 length: 18 residues. Germline CDR1 and CDR2: MDHEN and SYDVKM. DNA of the CDR3: TGTGCCAGCAGTTTAGAGGGTTTTGGGGGGGCCGGGCGGAACGAGCAGTACTTC. It specifies CASSLEGFGGAGRNEQYF.

The chain recombines TRBV27 with TRBJ2-2; the D is unclear. Trimming cost V 2 bases and J 1 base, with 5 bases left between them. This CDR3 has 14 residues. From germline, CDR1 is MNHEY and CDR2 SMNVEV (reference sequence). CDR3 DNA: TGTGCCAGCAGTTTAATTAGGAACACCGGGGAGCTGTTTTTT. It translates to CASSLIRNTGELFF.

The V call is TRBV7-9, the J call TRBJ1-4; TRBD1 might be the D (5 bases). CDR3 length: 16 amino acids. The germline CDR1 and CDR2 sequences are SEHNR and FQNEAQ (reference sequence). Trimming shortened V by 2 bases and J by 7 bases, and 17 bases separated the two germline ends. CDR3 loop: CASSLSGKGNGEKLFF. CDR3 nucleotide sequence: TGTGCCAGCAGCTTATCAGGGAAGGGCAATGGTGAAAAACTGTTTTTT.

The chain has TRBV19 and TRBJ1-4; D is uncertain. The CDR3 is made up of 13 amino acids. The germline gives CDR1 LNHDA, CDR2 SQIVND (reference sequence). V was cut by 7 bases and J by 8 bases, with 14 bases left in between. The CDR3 region has the DNA TGTGCCAGTAAGATGAGGGTGGGGGAAAAACTGTTTTTT. Amino acid sequence: CASKMRVGEKLFF. The variable domain in full, completed from reference TRBV19 and TRBJ1-4, reads DGGITQSPKYLFRKEGQNVTLSCEQNLNHDAMYWYRQDPGQGLRLIYYSQIVNDFQKGDIAEGYSVSREKKESFPLTVTSAQKNPTAFYLCASKMRVGEKLFFGSGTQLSVL.

This sequence joins TRBV25-1 and TRBJ2-3; perhaps TRBD1 as D (6 bases). This CDR3 comprises 15 residues. V was shortened by 5 bases and J by 2 bases, with 14 bases between the two germline ends. Germline V lookup: CDR1 MGHDK, CDR2 SYGVNS. In nucleotides, the CDR3 is TGTGCCAGCAGTCTGGGGGCGTTTAACACAGATACGCAGTATTTT. Its protein is CASSLGAFNTDTQYF.

As DNA, the CDR3 is TGTGCCAGTAGTAAAACCTCTACCTACAATGAGCAGTTCTTC. The encoded protein is CASSKTSTYNEQFF. The chain recombines TRBV19 with TRBJ2-1; D is uncertain. CDR1 and CDR2 from the germline V gene are LNHDA and SQIVND (reference sequence). V was cut by 4 bases and J by 2 bases, with 9 bases left in between. The CDR3 has 14 amino acids. Full variable domain (missing parts from reference TRBV19 and TRBJ2-1): DGGITQSPKYLFRKEGQNVTLSCEQNLNHDAMYWYRQDPGQGLRLIYYSQIVNDFQKGDIAEGYSVSREKKESFPLTVTSAQKNPTAFYLCASSKTSTYNEQFFGPGTRLTVL.

The rearrangement joins TRBV23-1 to TRBJ2-5; D is perhaps TRBD1 (5 bases). TRBV23-1 is identified as an open reading frame with a role that is uncertain. The V gene lost 5 bases and the J gene lost 1 base, with 11 bases spanning the gap. This CDR3 comprises 14 residues. The CDR3: CASSRQLVQETQYF. The CDR3 bases are TGCGCCAGCAGTAGACAGCTCGTCCAAGAGACCCAGTACTTC.

The J gene is TRBJ2-5, the V gene TRBV6-5; TRBD1 matches 8 bases. V trimming: 8 bases; J trimming: 4 bases; junction bases outside the gene matches: 6. CDR3 size: 13 residues. CDR1 MNHEY and CDR2 SVGAGI come from the germline V gene. The CDR3 spells CASHQGARETQYF. CDR3 DNA sequence: TGTGCCAGCCACCAGGGGGCGCGAGAGACCCAGTACTTC.

This clone was picked up many times. V usage is TRBV18 and J usage is TRBJ2-1, with TRBD1 matching over 10 bases. The V gene end was trimmed by 3 bases and the J gene end by 4 bases; junction bases not matched to a gene: 15. The CDR3 is 19 residues long. CDR1 KGHSH and CDR2 LQKENI come from the germline V gene. CDR3 in amino acids: CASSPPLNSGDRGYNEQFF. CDR3 in DNA: TGTGCCAGCTCACCGCCCCTGAACTCCGGGGACAGGGGTTACAATGAGCAGTTCTTC.

This sequence joins TRBV9 and TRBJ1-2; D is unresolved. The CDR3 consists of 17 residues. Germline V gives CDR1 SGDLS, CDR2 YYNGEE. V was shortened by 9 bases and J by 0 bases, with 24 bases between the two germline ends. The CDR3: CATKPLTLERANYGYTF. The DNA of the CDR3 is TGTGCCACCAAACCTCTAACCCTAGAGCGAGCTAACTATGGCTACACCTTC.

Written as DNA, the CDR3 is TGTGCCAGCAGTTGGGAGGGGCTGGGCACTGAAGCTTTCTTT. The encoded protein is CASSWEGLGTEAFF. This rearrangement joins TRBV6-5 to TRBJ1-1; D is perhaps TRBD1 (5 bases). V lost 4 bases and J 4 bases, leaving 13 bases between the germline ends. Germline V gene lookup returns CDR1 MNHEY and CDR2 SVGAGI. This CDR3 has 14 amino acids.

The sample holds one count of this clone. The rearrangement uses TRBV2 and TRBJ1-4, with D possibly matching TRBD1 (6 bases). Trimming left V 4 bases short and J 8 bases short, with 14 bases between. This CDR3 has 14 residues. Looked up from germline, CDR1 is SNHLY and CDR2 is FYNNEI. CDR3 coding DNA: TGTGCCAGCAGTGGCCGAGACAGGATCGAAAAACTGTTTTTT. Translation: CASSGRDRIEKLFF. Full variable domain (missing parts from reference TRBV2 and TRBJ1-4): EPEVTQTPSHQVTQMGQEVILRCVPISNHLYFYWYRQILGQKVEFLVSFYNNEISEKSEIFDDQFSVERPDGSNFTLKIRSTKLEDSAMYFCASSGRDRIEKLFFGSGTQLSVL.

The genes are TRBV28 and TRBJ2-5; D is ambiguous. Germline lookup yields CDR1 MDHEN and CDR2 SYDVKM. The CDR3 has 13 residues. Trimming removed 6 bases from V and 2 bases from J, with 10 bases in between. The CDR3 bases are TGTGCCAGCAGCCCCTCCAGTCAAGAGACCCAGTACTTC. Its translation: CASSPSSQETQYF.